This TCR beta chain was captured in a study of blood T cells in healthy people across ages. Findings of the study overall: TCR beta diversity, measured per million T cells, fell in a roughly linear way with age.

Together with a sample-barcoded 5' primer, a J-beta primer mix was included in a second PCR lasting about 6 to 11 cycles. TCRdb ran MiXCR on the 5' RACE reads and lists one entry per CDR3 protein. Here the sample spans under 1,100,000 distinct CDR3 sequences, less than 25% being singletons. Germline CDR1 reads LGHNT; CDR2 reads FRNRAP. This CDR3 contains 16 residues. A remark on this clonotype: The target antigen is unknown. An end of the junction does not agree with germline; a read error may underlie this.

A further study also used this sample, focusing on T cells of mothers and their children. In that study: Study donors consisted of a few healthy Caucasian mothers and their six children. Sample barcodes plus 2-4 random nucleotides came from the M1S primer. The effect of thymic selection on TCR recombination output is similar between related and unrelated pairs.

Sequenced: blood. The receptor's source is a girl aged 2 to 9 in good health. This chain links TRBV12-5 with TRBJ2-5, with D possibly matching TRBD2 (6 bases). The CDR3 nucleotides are TGTGCTAGTGGTTTGGAGGCTCGGGGGAACCAAGAAACCCAGTACTTC. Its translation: CASGLEARGNQETQYF.